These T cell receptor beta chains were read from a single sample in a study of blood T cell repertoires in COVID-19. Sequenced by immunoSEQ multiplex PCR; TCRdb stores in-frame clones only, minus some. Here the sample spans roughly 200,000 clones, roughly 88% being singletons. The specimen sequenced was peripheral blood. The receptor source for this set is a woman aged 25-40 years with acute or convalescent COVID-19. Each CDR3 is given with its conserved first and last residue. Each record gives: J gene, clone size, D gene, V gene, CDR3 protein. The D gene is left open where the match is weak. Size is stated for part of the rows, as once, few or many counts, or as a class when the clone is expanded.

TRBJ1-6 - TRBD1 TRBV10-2 CASRMTGGSTNSPLHF
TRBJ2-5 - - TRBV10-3 CAISSGVETQYF
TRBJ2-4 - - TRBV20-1 CSASGGLNIQYF
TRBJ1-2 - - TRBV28 CASSLRLREVGYTF
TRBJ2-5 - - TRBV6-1 CASSEWRGGETQYF
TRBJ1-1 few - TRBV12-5 CASGLTGYTEAFF
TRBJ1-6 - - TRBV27 CASSLSTGYNSPLHF
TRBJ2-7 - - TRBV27 CASSFLWGGAGQYEQYF
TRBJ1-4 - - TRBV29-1 CSVWEVATNEKLFF
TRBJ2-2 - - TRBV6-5 CASSTIWTGELFF
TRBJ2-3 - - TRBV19 CASSSRLEDTQYF
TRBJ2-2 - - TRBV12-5 CASGFYIANTGELFF